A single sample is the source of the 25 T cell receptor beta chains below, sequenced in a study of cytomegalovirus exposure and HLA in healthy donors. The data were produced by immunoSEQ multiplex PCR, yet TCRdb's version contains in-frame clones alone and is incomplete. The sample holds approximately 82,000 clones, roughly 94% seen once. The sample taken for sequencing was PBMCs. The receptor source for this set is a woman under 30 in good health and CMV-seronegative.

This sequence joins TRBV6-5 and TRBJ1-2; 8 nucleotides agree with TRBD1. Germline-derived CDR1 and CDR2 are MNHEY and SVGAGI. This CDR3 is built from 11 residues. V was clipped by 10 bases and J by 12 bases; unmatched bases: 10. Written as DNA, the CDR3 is TGTGCCACTCGGACAGGGCCTTTCCACACCTTC. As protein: CATRTGPFHTF.

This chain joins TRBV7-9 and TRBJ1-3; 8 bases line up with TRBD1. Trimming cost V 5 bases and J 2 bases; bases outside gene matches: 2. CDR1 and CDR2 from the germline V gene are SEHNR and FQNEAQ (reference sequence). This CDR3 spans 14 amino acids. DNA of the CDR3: TGTGCCAGCAGCATACAGGGGGCTGGAAACACCATATATTTT. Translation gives CASSIQGAGNTIYF.

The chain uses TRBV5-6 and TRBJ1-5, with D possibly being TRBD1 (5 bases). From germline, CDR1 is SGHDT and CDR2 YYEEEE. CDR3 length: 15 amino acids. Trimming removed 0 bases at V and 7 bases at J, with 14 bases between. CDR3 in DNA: TGTGCCAGCAGCTTGGGAGGCCAGGGTGGCCAGCCCCAGCATTTT. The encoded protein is CASSLGGQGGQPQHF.

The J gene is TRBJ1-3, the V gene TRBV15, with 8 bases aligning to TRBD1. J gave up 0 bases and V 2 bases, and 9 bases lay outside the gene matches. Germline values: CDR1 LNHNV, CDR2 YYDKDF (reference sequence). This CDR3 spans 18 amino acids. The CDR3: CATSRPPGQESSGNTIYF. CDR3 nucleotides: TGTGCCACCAGCAGACCTCCGGGACAGGAGTCCTCTGGAAACACCATATATTTT.

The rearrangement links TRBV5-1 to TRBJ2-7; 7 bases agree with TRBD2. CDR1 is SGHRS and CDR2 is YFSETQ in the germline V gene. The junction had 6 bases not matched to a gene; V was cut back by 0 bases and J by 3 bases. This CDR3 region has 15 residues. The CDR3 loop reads CASSLGGGHDYEQYF. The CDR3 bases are TGCGCCAGCAGCTTGGGCGGGGGTCACGACTACGAGCAGTACTTC.

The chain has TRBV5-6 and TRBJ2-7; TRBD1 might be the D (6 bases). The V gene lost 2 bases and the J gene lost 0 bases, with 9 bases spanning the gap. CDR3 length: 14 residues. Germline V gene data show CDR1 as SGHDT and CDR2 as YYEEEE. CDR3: CASSFRGLSYEQYF. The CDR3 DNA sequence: TGTGCCAGCAGCTTCAGGGGTCTCTCCTACGAGCAGTACTTC. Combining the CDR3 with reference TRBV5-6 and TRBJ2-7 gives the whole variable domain DAGVTQSPTHLIKTRGQQVTLRCSPKSGHDTVSWYQQALGQGPQFIFQYYEEEERQRGNFPDRFSGHQFPNYSSELNVNALLLGDSALYLCASSFRGLSYEQYFGPGTRLTVT.

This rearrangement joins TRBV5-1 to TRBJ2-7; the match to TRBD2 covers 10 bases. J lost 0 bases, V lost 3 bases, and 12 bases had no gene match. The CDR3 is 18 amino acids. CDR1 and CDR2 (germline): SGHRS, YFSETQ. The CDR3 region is CASSWGLEAGGSSYEQYF. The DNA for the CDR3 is TGCGCCAGCAGCTGGGGGCTGGAAGCGGGAGGGAGCTCCTACGAGCAGTACTTC.

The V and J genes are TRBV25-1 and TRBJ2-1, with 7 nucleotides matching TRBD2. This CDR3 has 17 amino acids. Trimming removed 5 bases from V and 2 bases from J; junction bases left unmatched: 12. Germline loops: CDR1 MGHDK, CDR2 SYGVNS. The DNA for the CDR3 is TGTGCCAGCAGTCCCAGCGAGCTAGCGGAGCCCTACAATGAGCAGTTCTTC. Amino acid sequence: CASSPSELAEPYNEQFF.

The CDR3 sequence is CASSLRPGLAATDTQYF. CDR3 bases: TGTGCCAGCAGTTTACGCCCCGGACTAGCGGCCACAGATACGCAGTATTTT. This chain links TRBV27 with TRBJ2-3; TRBD2 aligns across 10 bases. CDR1 is MNHEY, CDR2 SMNVEV, per germline (reference sequence). CDR3 length: 17 amino acids. Germline trimming cut 2 bases from V and 2 bases from J; bases unmatched to any gene: 7.

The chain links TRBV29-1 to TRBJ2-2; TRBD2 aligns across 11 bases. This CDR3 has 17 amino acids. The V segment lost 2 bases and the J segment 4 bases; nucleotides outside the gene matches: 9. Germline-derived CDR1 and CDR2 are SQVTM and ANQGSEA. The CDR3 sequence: CSVETLTSGEVTGELFF. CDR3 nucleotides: TGCAGCGTTGAAACCCTGACTAGCGGGGAGGTCACCGGGGAGCTGTTTTTT.

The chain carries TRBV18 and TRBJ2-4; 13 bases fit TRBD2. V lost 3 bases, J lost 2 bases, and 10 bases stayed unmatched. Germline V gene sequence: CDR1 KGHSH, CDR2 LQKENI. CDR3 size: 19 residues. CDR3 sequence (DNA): TGTGCCAGCTCACCCCTCGGGACTAGCGGGATTAAGACCAAAAACATTCAGTACTTC. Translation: CASSPLGTSGIKTKNIQYF.

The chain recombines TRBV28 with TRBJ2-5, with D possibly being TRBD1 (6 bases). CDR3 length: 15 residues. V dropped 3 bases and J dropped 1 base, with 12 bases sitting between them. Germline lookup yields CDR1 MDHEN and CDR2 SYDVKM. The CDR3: CASSLVGTSQETQYF. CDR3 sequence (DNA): TGTGCCAGCAGTTTGGTGGGGACAAGCCAAGAGACCCAGTACTTC.

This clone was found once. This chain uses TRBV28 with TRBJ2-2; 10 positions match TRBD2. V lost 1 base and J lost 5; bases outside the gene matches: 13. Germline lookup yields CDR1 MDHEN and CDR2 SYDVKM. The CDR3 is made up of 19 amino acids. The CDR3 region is CASSLSALKAGGRTGELFF. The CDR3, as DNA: TGTGCCAGCAGTTTATCGGCCCTGAAAGCGGGAGGGCGAACCGGGGAGCTGTTTTTT.

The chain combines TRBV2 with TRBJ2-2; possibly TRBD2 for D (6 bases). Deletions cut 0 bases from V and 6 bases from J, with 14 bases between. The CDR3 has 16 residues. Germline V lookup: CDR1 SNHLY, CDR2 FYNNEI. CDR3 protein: CASSEAGRGGAGELFF. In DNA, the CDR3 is TGTGCCAGCAGTGAAGCGGGGCGGGGTGGCGCCGGGGAGCTGTTTTTT.

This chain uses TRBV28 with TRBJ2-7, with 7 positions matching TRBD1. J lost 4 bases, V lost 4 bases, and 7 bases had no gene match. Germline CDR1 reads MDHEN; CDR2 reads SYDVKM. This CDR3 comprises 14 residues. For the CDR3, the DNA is TGTGCCAGCAGTTGGGACAGCAATAGGTACGAGCAGTACTTC. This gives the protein CASSWDSNRYEQYF. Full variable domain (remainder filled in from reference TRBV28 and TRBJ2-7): DVKVTQSSRYLVKRTGEKVFLECVQDMDHENMFWYRQDPGLGLRLIYFSYDVKMKEKGDIPEGYSVSREKKERFSLILESASTNQTSMYLCASSWDSNRYEQYFGPGTRLTVT.

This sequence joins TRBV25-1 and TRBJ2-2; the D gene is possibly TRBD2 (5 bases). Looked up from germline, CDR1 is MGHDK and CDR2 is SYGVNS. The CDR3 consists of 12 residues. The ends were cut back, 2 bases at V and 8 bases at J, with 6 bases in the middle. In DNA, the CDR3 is TGTGCCAGCAGTGAACTAGCTGGGGAGCTGTTTTTT. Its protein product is CASSELAGELFF.

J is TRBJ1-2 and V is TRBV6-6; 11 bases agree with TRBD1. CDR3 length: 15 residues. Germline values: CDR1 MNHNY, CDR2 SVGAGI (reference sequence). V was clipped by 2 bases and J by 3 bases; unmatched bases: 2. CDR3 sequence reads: CASSYAGQGDYGYTF. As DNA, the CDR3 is TGTGCCAGCAGTTACGCGGGACAGGGGGACTATGGCTACACCTTC.

CDR3 region: CASSTSSSTRQYF. The CDR3 nucleotides read TGTGCCAGCAGTACTAGTTCAAGTACTCGGCAGTACTTC. This rearrangement joins TRBV6-5 to TRBJ2-7, with D possibly TRBD2 on 5 matching bases. The ends were cut back, 5 bases at V and 9 bases at J, with 17 bases in the middle. Germline CDR1 MNHEY, CDR2 SVGAGI. CDR3 length: 13 amino acids.

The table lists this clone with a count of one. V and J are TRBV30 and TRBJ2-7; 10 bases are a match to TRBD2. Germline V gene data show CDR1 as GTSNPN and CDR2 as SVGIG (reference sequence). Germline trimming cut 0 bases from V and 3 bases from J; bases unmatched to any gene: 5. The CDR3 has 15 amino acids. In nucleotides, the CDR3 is TGTGCCTGGAGTGTCAGGGCTAGCGGGAGCTACGAGCAGTACTTC. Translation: CAWSVRASGSYEQYF.

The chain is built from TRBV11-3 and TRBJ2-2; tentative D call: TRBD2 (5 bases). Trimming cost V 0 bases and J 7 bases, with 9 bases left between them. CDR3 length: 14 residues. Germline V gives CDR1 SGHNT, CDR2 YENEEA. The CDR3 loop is CASSLEASIGELFF. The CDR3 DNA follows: TGTGCCAGCAGCTTAGAGGCTAGCATCGGGGAGCTGTTTTTT.

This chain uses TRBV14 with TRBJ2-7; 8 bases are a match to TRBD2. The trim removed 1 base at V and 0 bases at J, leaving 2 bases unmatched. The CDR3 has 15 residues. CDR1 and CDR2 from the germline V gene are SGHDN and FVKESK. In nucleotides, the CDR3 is TGTGCCAGCAGCCAAGGAGCGGGGGCCTCCTACGAGCAGTACTTC. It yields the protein CASSQGAGASYEQYF.

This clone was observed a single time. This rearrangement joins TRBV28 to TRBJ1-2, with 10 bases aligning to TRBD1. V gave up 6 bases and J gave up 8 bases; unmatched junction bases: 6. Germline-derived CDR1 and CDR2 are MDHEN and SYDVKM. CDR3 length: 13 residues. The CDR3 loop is CASSATGGGGYTF. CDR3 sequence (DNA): TGTGCCAGCAGCGCGACAGGGGGCGGCGGCTACACCTTC.

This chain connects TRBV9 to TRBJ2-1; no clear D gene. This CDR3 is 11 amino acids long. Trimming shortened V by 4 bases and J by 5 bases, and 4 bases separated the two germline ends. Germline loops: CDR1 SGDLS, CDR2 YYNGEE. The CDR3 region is CASSLHNEQFF. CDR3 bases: TGTGCCAGCAGCCTTCACAATGAGCAGTTCTTC.

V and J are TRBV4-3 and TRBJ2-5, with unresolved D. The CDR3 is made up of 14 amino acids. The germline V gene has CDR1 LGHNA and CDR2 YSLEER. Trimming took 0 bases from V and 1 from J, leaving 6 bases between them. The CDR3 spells CASSQDGSQETQYF. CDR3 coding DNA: TGCGCCAGCAGCCAAGATGGCAGCCAAGAGACCCAGTACTTC.

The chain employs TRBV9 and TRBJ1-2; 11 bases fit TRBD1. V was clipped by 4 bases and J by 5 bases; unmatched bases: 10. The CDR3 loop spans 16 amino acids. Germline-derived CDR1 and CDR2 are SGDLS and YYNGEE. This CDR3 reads CASSSTGTGGLYGYTF. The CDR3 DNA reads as TGTGCCAGCAGCTCCACCGGGACAGGGGGGCTTTATGGCTACACCTTC. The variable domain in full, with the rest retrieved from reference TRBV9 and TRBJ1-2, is DSGVTQTPKHLITATGQRVTLRCSPRSGDLSVYWYQQSLDQGLQFLIQYYNGEERAKGNILERFSAQQFPDLHSELNLSSLELGDSALYFCASSSTGTGGLYGYTFGSGTRLTVV.